What follows are 26 T cell receptor beta chains derived from one specimen sequenced in a study of blood T cell repertoires in COVID-19 (dated by TCRdb to 2019 to 2021). Library generation was performed with the immunoSEQ multiplex PCR assay. What TCRdb holds here is the immuneACCESS table cut down to in-frame rearrangements. Part of the clones is not present; checked against another copy, under half of the missing clones reflect an unresolved V gene, and the others are unexplained. In all, the sample holds approximately 500,000 clones, and less than 90% of those were seen once. Around 8% of the sample belongs to the ten largest clones. The specimen was peripheral blood. The receptor source for this set is a woman aged 45-59 years with COVID-19, enrolled during active disease.

In nucleotides, the CDR3 is TGTGCCAGTAGTATATTAGGGGCGCGGACTGAAGCTTTCTTT. Translated: CASSILGARTEAFF. The rearrangement links TRBV19 to TRBJ1-1; possible D gene TRBD1, 5 bases. Trimming stripped 2 bases from V and 5 bases from J, with 12 bases between. Germline CDR1 reads LNHDA; CDR2 reads SQIVND (reference sequence). The CDR3 contains 14 residues.

V and J are TRBV30 and TRBJ2-3, with TRBD2 identical over 9 bases. V gave up 3 bases and J gave up 3 bases; unmatched junction bases: 7. The length of the CDR3 is 15 residues. In germline, CDR1 is GTSNPN, CDR2 SVGIG (reference sequence). The CDR3 loop is CAWRGGGARTDTQYF. For the CDR3, the DNA is TGTGCCTGGAGGGGCGGGGGGGCCAGGACAGATACGCAGTATTTT.

V is TRBV7-2 and J is TRBJ2-5; 12 nucleotides line up with TRBD1. CDR1 SGHTA and CDR2 FQGNSA come from the germline V gene. The CDR3 contains 14 residues. V was clipped by 5 bases and J by 5 bases; unmatched bases: 3. As DNA, the CDR3 is TGTGCCAGCAGCCCGGGACAGGGGGCGGAGACCCAGTACTTC. This gives the protein CASSPGQGAETQYF.

The V and J genes are TRBV3-1 (or the pseudogene TRBV3-2) and TRBJ1-1; no clear D. Trimming removed 1 base at V and 7 bases at J, with 10 bases between. CDR1 and CDR2 from the germline V gene are LGHDT and YNNKEL (reference sequence). The CDR3 spans 13 residues. The CDR3 loop is CASSQVLAVEAFF. DNA for the CDR3: TGTGCCAGCAGCCAAGTTTTGGCCGTTGAAGCTTTCTTT.

This clone was picked up one time. The chain links TRBV5-5 to TRBJ1-5; D remains ambiguous. Germline CDR1 reads SGHKS; CDR2 reads YYEKEE (reference sequence). This CDR3 region has 18 residues. Trimming pared 0 bases from V and 0 bases from J, leaving 16 bases between. CDR3 protein: CASSLANYGVYSNQPQHF. The DNA of the CDR3 is TGTGCCAGCAGCTTGGCAAACTACGGGGTTTATAGCAATCAGCCCCAGCATTTT.

The chain combines TRBV19 with TRBJ2-5; D possibly corresponds to TRBD2 (6 bases). The V and J ends lost 1 base and 2 bases respectively, with 11 bases between them. CDR1 is LNHDA and CDR2 is SQIVND in the germline V gene (reference sequence). The CDR3 consists of 15 residues. The CDR3 coding sequence is TGTGCCAGTAGTATAGTAGGAGGGGCTCAAGAGACCCAGTACTTC. It encodes CASSIVGGAQETQYF.

To note about this clone: Other DNA variants within this sample encode the same CDR3. The chain couples TRBV5-1 to TRBJ2-1; D gene unclear. The CDR3 totals 12 residues. Germline V gene sequence: CDR1 SGHRS, CDR2 YFSETQ. Trimming pared 0 bases from V and 8 bases from J, leaving 6 bases between. The CDR3 DNA reads as TGCGCCAGCAGCTTGGTGGGCGATGAGCAGTTCTTC. This codes for CASSLVGDEQFF.

This chain links TRBV5-6 with TRBJ1-2; 7 bases map to TRBD1. Germline CDR1 reads SGHDT; CDR2 reads YYEEEE. CDR3 length: 13 residues. Trimming took 3 bases from V and 4 from J; bases not matched to a gene: 3. CDR3 nucleotides: TGTGCCAGCAGCTCGACAGGGTCCTATGGCTACACCTTC. Protein sequence: CASSSTGSYGYTF.

The V gene is TRBV28, the J gene TRBJ1-2; D call uncertain. The CDR3 contains 9 residues. The germline CDR1 and CDR2 sequences are MDHEN and SYDVKM. V gave up 8 bases and J gave up 8 bases, with 6 bases separating them. The CDR3 loop reads CASGVGYTF. The CDR3 DNA reads TGTGCCAGCGGAGTGGGCTACACCTTC.

CDR3 DNA sequence: TGTGCCAGCAGTGAGGGGGACAGGCGAAACTATGGCTACACCTTC. Protein: CASSEGDRRNYGYTF. This chain links TRBV6-1 with TRBJ1-2; 8 bases are shared with TRBD1. V gave up 3 bases and J gave up 2 bases; unmatched junction bases: 5. The CDR3 extends over 15 amino acids. CDR1 and CDR2 from the germline V gene are MNHNS and SASEGT.

The chain couples TRBV15 to TRBJ1-1; D is unclear. This CDR3 region has 16 residues. Germline loops: CDR1 LNHNV, CDR2 YYDKDF (reference sequence). V was cut by 3 bases and J by 5 bases, with 19 bases left in between. The CDR3 spells CATSSEGRSAGTEAFF. The CDR3 bases are TGTGCCACCAGCAGCGAGGGAAGGTCGGCGGGGACTGAAGCTTTCTTT.

This clone was recorded only once. The chain joins TRBV5-1 to TRBJ2-2; 10 positions agree with TRBD1. This CDR3 contains 17 residues. Trimming took 1 base from V and 7 from J; bases not matched to a gene: 10. Germline CDR1 reads SGHRS; CDR2 reads YFSETQ. This CDR3 reads CASSLRSGQGRIGELFF. Written as DNA, the CDR3 is TGCGCCAGCAGCTTGAGATCGGGACAGGGGCGAATCGGGGAGCTGTTTTTT.

The chain combines TRBV5-1 with TRBJ1-2; TRBD1 is a possible D gene (6 bases). The V and J ends lost 0 bases and 1 base respectively, with 13 bases between them. Germline values: CDR1 SGHRS, CDR2 YFSETQ. The CDR3 loop spans 16 amino acids. CDR3 sequence: CASSLGQAYSNYGYTF. As DNA, the CDR3 is TGCGCCAGCAGCTTGGGACAGGCATATAGTAACTATGGCTACACCTTC. The whole variable domain, remainder taken from reference TRBV5-1 and TRBJ1-2, is KAGVTQTPRYLIKTRGQQVTLSCSPISGHRSVSWYQQTPGQGLQFLFEYFSETQRNKGNFPGRFSGRQFSNSRSEMNVSTLELGDSALYLCASSLGQAYSNYGYTFGSGTRLTVV.

The chain recombines TRBV19 with TRBJ1-2; TRBD1 aligns across 9 bases. Germline assignment: CDR1 LNHDA and CDR2 SQIVND (reference sequence). The ends lost 10 bases at V and 8 bases at J; junction bases unmatched: 35. The length of the CDR3 is 21 residues. The CDR3 reads CAKGPRGTGNGPGAYNVGYTF. The CDR3 region has the DNA TGTGCCAAAGGGCCTCGTGGGACAGGGAATGGCCCGGGGGCCTACAACGTGGGCTACACCTTC.

This clone has just one count. The chain combines TRBV6-5 with TRBJ1-3; D not resolved. V lost 0 bases and J lost 2, with 11 bases in between. The CDR3 consists of 16 residues. In germline, CDR1 is MNHEY, CDR2 SVGAGI. The CDR3 DNA follows: TGTGCCAGCAGTTACTCGATCGGGGTGGCTGGAAACACCATATATTTT. Translation gives CASSYSIGVAGNTIYF.

The genes are TRBV19 and TRBJ1-2, with TRBD1 as a possible D gene (6 bases). The germline V gene has CDR1 LNHDA and CDR2 SQIVND (reference sequence). The CDR3 has 14 residues. V was shortened by 3 bases and J by 9 bases, with 17 bases between the two germline ends. CDR3 protein: CASSMVRGAVSYTF. In DNA, the CDR3 is TGTGCCAGTAGTATGGTACGGGGGGCTGTGAGCTACACCTTC.

This clone has just one count. The genes are TRBV7-9 and TRBJ2-7, with unresolved D. From germline, CDR1 is SEHNR and CDR2 FQNEAQ (reference sequence). The CDR3 totals 13 residues. V was clipped by 4 bases and J by 2 bases, with 9 bases between them. CDR3 DNA sequence: TGTGCCAGCAGCTCGACAATTACCTACGAGCAGTACTTC. Amino acid sequence: CASSSTITYEQYF. The full variable domain, completed using reference TRBV7-9 and TRBJ2-7, is DTGVSQNPRHKITKRGQNVTFRCDPISEHNRLYWYRQTLGQGPEFLTYFQNEAQLEKSRLLSDRFSAERPKGSFSTLEIQRTEQGDSAMYLCASSSTITYEQYFGPGTRLTVT.

The chain is built from TRBV7-8 and TRBJ2-3; unclear D gene. The CDR3 runs 13 residues. In germline, CDR1 is SGHVS, CDR2 FQNEAQ. Trimming cost V 2 bases and J 4 bases, with 7 bases left between them. As DNA, the CDR3 is TGTGCCAGCAGCTTAACTGCCGCAGATACGCAGTATTTT. It specifies CASSLTAADTQYF.

This chain links TRBV21-1 with TRBJ1-6; the table's D gene call, TRBD1, was not cross checked with the DNA. TRBV21-1 is assigned pseudogene status. CDR3 length: 12 amino acids. This CDR3 is CASSKPQIYRRF. The DNA of the CDR3 is TGTGCCAGCAGCAAGCCACAGATTTACCGCCGATTT.

The chain couples TRBV2 to TRBJ2-1, with D maybe TRBD2 (5 bases). The germline V gene has CDR1 SNHLY and CDR2 FYNNEI. Trimming pared 7 bases from V and 1 base from J, leaving 11 bases between. The CDR3 covers 14 residues. The CDR3 DNA follows: TGTGCCAGCACCCCGGCGGGTTCCTACAATGAGCAGTTCTTC. As protein: CASTPAGSYNEQFF.

The chain uses TRBV18 and TRBJ1-5, with a possible D match to TRBD1 (6 bases). V was clipped by 0 bases and J by 5 bases, with 11 bases between them. The V gene's germline CDR1 is KGHSH and CDR2 LQKENI. CDR3 size: 15 residues. This chain's CDR3 is CASSPPGARDQPQHF. CDR3 sequence (DNA): TGTGCCAGCTCACCACCGGGGGCGCGGGATCAGCCCCAGCATTTT. Full variable domain (rest looked up from reference TRBV18 and TRBJ1-5): NAGVMQNPRHLVRRRGQEARLRCSPMKGHSHVYWYRQLPEEGLKFMVYLQKENIIDESGMPKERFSAEFPKEGPSILRIQQVVRGDSAAYFCASSPPGARDQPQHFGDGTRLSIL.

This chain uses TRBV20-1 with TRBJ1-1, with a weak D call TRBD1 (5 bases). Germline V gene data show CDR1 as DFQATT and CDR2 as SNEGSKA (reference sequence). Trimming stripped 8 bases from V and 1 base from J, with 8 bases between. The CDR3 has 11 amino acids. The CDR3 sequence is CSTGQNTEAFF. The CDR3 coding sequence is TGCAGTACCGGACAGAACACTGAAGCTTTCTTT.

V is TRBV6-1 and J is TRBJ2-7; D might be TRBD1 (6 bases). Germline values: CDR1 MNHNS, CDR2 SASEGT. V was trimmed by 3 bases and J by 1 base, leaving 10 bases between them. The CDR3 totals 14 residues. CDR3 nucleotide sequence: TGTGCCAGCAGTGATCCAGGGGCGTCCTACGAGCAGTACTTC. Encoded protein: CASSDPGASYEQYF.

CDR3 residues: CASVPQGVGTEAFF. The CDR3, as DNA: TGTGCCAGCGTACCTCAGGGGGTTGGTACTGAAGCTTTCTTT. The chain carries TRBV7-9 and TRBJ1-1, with TRBD1 matching 7 bases. This CDR3 is 14 amino acids long. Germline CDR1 SEHNR, CDR2 FQNEAQ (reference sequence). V was pared by 8 bases and J by 5 bases, with 11 bases of the junction left unmatched.

J is TRBJ2-3 and V is TRBV5-1; a weak D match, TRBD1 (5 bases). The CDR3 is made up of 15 amino acids. Germline CDR1 SGHRS, CDR2 YFSETQ. V was shortened by 2 bases and J by 5 bases, with 15 bases between the two germline ends. The CDR3: CASSFGQGLGDTQYF. CDR3 DNA sequence: TGCGCCAGCAGCTTTGGGCAGGGCTTGGGAGATACGCAGTATTTT.

This clone appeared a few times. V usage is TRBV27 and J usage is TRBJ1-1; TRBD1 matches 9 bases. Germline values: CDR1 MNHEY, CDR2 SMNVEV (reference sequence). The CDR3 length is 13 residues. Unmatched junction bases numbered 4, after V lost 6 bases and J lost 5 bases. This CDR3 is CASRGTGKTEAFF. The CDR3 nucleotides read TGTGCCAGCAGAGGGACAGGGAAAACTGAAGCTTTCTTT.